A single sample is the source of the 7 T cell receptor beta chains below, sequenced in a study of T cells expressing NK-cell markers. No DNA is given; TCRdb re-called the 5' RACE reads and lists each CDR3 protein once. Its clone listing holds about 260,000 distinct CDR3 sequences. Sequenced input: blood T cells: a sorted CD56 or NKG2C T cell subset, CD4+ or CD8+ T cells, or bulk PBMC T cells (not recorded which). Receptors were obtained from a woman between 18 and 70 years old in good health.

The chain links TRBV5-4 to TRBJ2-2; the TCRdb call, TRBD1, lacks DNA for checking. CDR3 length equals 15 residues. The germline CDR1 and CDR2 sequences are SGHNT and YYREEE (reference sequence). CDR3 sequence reads: CASSFSWGNTGELFF.

The chain links TRBV20-1 to TRBJ2-4; as DNA is missing, the TRBD2 call by TCRdb cannot be tested. CDR3 size: 13 residues. Germline values: CDR1 DFQATT, CDR2 SNEGSKA (reference sequence). CDR3 amino acids: CSASGRAKNIQYF.

The chain combines TRBV6-2 or TRBV6-3 with TRBJ2-1; no DNA is available, so the TRBD2 call from TCRdb remains unchecked. CDR1 and CDR2 (germline): MNHEY, SVGEGT. This CDR3 has 16 amino acids. CDR3 region: CASSYATSGRYNEQFF.

The V gene is TRBV6-5, the J gene TRBJ2-2; TCRdb calls TRBD1, which cannot be checked without DNA. The CDR3 length is 16 residues. CDR1 and CDR2 from the germline V gene are MNHEY and SVGAGI. This CDR3 is CASSYSKSSGAGELFF.

The V and J genes are TRBV12-5 and TRBJ2-2; absent DNA, TCRdb's TRBD2 call cannot be checked. CDR1 and CDR2 from the germline V gene are LGHNT and FRNRAP. The CDR3 consists of 19 residues. The CDR3 sequence is CASGLMGRLAGSNTGELFF.

The V gene is TRBV9, the J gene TRBJ1-1; the D gene TCRdb calls, TRBD1, cannot be checked with no DNA. Germline assignment: CDR1 SGDLS and CDR2 YYNGEE. This CDR3 contains 14 residues. The CDR3 loop is CASSVYRENTEAFF.

The chain links TRBV6-2 or TRBV6-3 to TRBJ2-1; no DNA is available, so the TRBD1 call from TCRdb remains unchecked. The length of the CDR3 is 15 residues. CDR1 and CDR2 (germline): MNHEY, SVGEGT. The CDR3 reads CASSYVGPSYNEQFF.